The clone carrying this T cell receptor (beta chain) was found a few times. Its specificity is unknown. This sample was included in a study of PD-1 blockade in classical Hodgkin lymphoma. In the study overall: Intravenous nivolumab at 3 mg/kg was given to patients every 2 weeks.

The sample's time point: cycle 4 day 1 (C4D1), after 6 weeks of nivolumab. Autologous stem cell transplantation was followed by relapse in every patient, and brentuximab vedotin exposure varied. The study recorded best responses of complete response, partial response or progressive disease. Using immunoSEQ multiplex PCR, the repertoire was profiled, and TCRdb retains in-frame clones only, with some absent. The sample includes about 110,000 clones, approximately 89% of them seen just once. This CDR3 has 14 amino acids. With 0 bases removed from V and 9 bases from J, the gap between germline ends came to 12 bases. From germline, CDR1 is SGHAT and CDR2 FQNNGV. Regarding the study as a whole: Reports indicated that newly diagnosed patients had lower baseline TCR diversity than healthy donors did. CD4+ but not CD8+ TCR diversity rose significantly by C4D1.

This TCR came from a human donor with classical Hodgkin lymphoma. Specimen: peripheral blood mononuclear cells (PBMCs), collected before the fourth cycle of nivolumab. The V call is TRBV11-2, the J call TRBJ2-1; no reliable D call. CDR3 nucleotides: TGTGCCAGCAGCTTAGATCAAAGGGTCGGTGAGCAGTTCTTC. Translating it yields CASSLDQRVGEQFF.